A single sample is the source of the 27 T cell receptor beta chains below, sequenced in a study of shared clonotypes between healthy human individuals. Profiling relied on immunoSEQ multiplex PCR, and the TCRdb table lists in-frame clones only, not all of them. Found here are about 470,000 clones, about 85% of them singletons; the top ten hold roughly 13%. What was sequenced was PBMCs. These receptors were obtained from a woman aged 40-49 years in good health. Some clones in this sample may be carry-over from other donors' samples.

This clone was seen only once. V and J are TRBV28 and TRBJ1-2, with 7 bases matching TRBD1. V lost 6 bases, J lost 8 bases, and 9 bases stayed unmatched. This CDR3 region has 13 residues. Germline V gene data show CDR1 as MDHEN and CDR2 as SYDVKM. CDR3 in amino acids: CASRPGTEEGYTF. CDR3 in DNA: TGTGCCAGCAGGCCTGGGACAGAAGAAGGCTACACCTTC.

The chain employs TRBV30 and TRBJ1-1, with 8 bases lining up with TRBD1. V was pared by 5 bases and J by 3 bases, with 14 bases of the junction left unmatched. From germline, CDR1 is GTSNPN and CDR2 SVGIG (reference sequence). CDR3 length: 16 residues. CDR3 residues: CAWQKGRGQGDTEAFF. For the CDR3, the DNA is TGTGCCTGGCAAAAGGGACGAGGACAGGGAGACACTGAAGCTTTCTTT.

The CDR3 DNA follows: TGTGCCTGGAGTGTACGGGGGTCGACAGGGCTGGACTATGGCTACACCTTC. Amino acid sequence: CAWSVRGSTGLDYGYTF. V is TRBV30 and J is TRBJ1-2; TRBD1 aligns across 7 bases. Germline V gene lookup returns CDR1 GTSNPN and CDR2 SVGIG (reference sequence). V trimming: 0 bases; J trimming: 3 bases; junction bases outside the gene matches: 13. This CDR3 spans 17 amino acids. Full variable domain (rest looked up from reference TRBV30 and TRBJ1-2): SQTIHQWPATLVQPVGSPLSLECTVEGTSNPNLYWYRQAAGRGLQLLFYSVGIGQISSEVPQNLSASRPQDRQFILSSKKLLLSDSGFYLCAWSVRGSTGLDYGYTFGSGTRLTVV.

This chain uses TRBV2 with TRBJ2-5; a possible D gene is TRBD2 (5 bases). The germline V gene encodes CDR1 SNHLY and CDR2 FYNNEI. V dropped 3 bases and J dropped 5 bases, with 10 bases sitting between them. The CDR3 contains 13 residues. The CDR3 here is CASSEGRRETQYF. DNA for the CDR3: TGTGCCAGCAGTGAGGGTAGGAGGGAGACCCAGTACTTC.

A single count supports this clone. This chain's CDR3 is CATSRDLSGRVHGYTF. CDR3 nucleotide sequence: TGTGCCACCAGCAGAGATCTTTCCGGCAGGGTTCATGGCTACACCTTC. The genes are TRBV15 and TRBJ1-2, with TRBD1 as a possible D gene (5 bases). CDR1 and CDR2 (germline): LNHNV, YYDKDF (reference sequence). The ends were cut back, 0 bases at V and 6 bases at J, with 17 bases in the middle. The CDR3 consists of 16 residues.

The rearrangement uses TRBV6-6 and TRBJ2-1; 9 bases agree with TRBD1. The CDR3 has 15 amino acids. Trimming took 7 bases from V and 4 from J; bases not matched to a gene: 8. Germline V gives CDR1 MNHNY, CDR2 SVGAGI (reference sequence). The CDR3 DNA is TGTGCCAGCAAGGCCGGGACAGGGAGGTACAATGAGCAGTTCTTC. It encodes CASKAGTGRYNEQFF.

This clone appeared a few times. This chain connects TRBV5-4 to TRBJ2-7, with D possibly being TRBD2 (5 bases). The CDR3 is 16 residues long. The germline V and J ends were trimmed by 4 bases and 0 bases, with 17 bases remaining between them. Germline values: CDR1 SGHNT, CDR2 YYREEE (reference sequence). CDR3 bases: TGTGCCAGCAGCCTAAACGGAGGTAGCTACTCCTACGAGCAGTACTTC. Amino acids: CASSLNGGSYSYEQYF.

V and J are TRBV7-3 and TRBJ2-1; TRBD1 might be the D (5 bases). The CDR3 extends over 15 amino acids. The V gene's germline CDR1 is SGHTA and CDR2 FQGTGA. Trimming left V 0 bases short and J 5 bases short, with 11 bases between. This CDR3 reads CASSLTGRAHNEQFF. The DNA of the CDR3 is TGTGCCAGCAGCTTAACTGGCAGGGCCCACAATGAGCAGTTCTTC.

The chain recombines TRBV19 with TRBJ1-2, with D possibly matching TRBD1 (6 bases). Germline V gene data show CDR1 as LNHDA and CDR2 as SQIVND (reference sequence). The CDR3 length is 13 residues. Trimming removed 3 bases at V and 8 bases at J, with 13 bases between. The CDR3 sequence: CASSIRGQTGYTF. CDR3 coding DNA: TGTGCCAGTAGTATTCGCGGACAGACGGGCTACACCTTC.

The chain carries TRBV7-2 and TRBJ2-3; 11 bases are a match to TRBD2. CDR1 is SGHTA, CDR2 FQGNSA, per germline. V lost 5 bases to trimming and J lost 2 bases; unmatched junction nucleotides: 6. The CDR3 consists of 16 residues. CDR3 in amino acids: CASSQGTSGHTDTQYF. The CDR3 nucleotides read TGTGCCAGCAGCCAAGGGACTAGCGGCCACACAGATACGCAGTATTTT.

The chain has TRBV7-9 and TRBJ2-5; either TRBD1 or TRBD2 may supply D (5 bases each). The germline V gene has CDR1 SEHNR and CDR2 FQNEAQ (reference sequence). The CDR3 is made up of 14 amino acids. The ends were cut back, 6 bases at V and 2 bases at J, with 13 bases in the middle. CDR3 sequence reads: CASRAGTVQETQYF. CDR3 bases: TGTGCCAGCAGAGCCGGGACGGTTCAAGAGACCCAGTACTTC. Supplemented by reference TRBV7-9 and TRBJ2-5, the full variable domain reads DTGVSQNPRHKITKRGQNVTFRCDPISEHNRLYWYRQTLGQGPEFLTYFQNEAQLEKSRLLSDRFSAERPKGSFSTLEIQRTEQGDSAMYLCASRAGTVQETQYFGPGTRLLVL.

The chain couples TRBV11-2 to TRBJ2-5, with D possibly matching TRBD1 (6 bases). The CDR3 covers 15 residues. Trimming shortened V by 6 bases and J by 5 bases, and 19 bases separated the two germline ends. Germline lookup yields CDR1 SGHAT and CDR2 FQNNGV. Here the CDR3 DNA reads TGTGCCAGCAGTGGGACCGGGACAAATCGGGAGACCCAGTACTTC. It translates to CASSGTGTNRETQYF.

The sample holds a few counts of this clone. The same CDR3 can be traced to other DNA sequences in this sample. This rearrangement joins TRBV18 to TRBJ1-2, with TRBD1 matching 10 bases. The CDR3 is made up of 14 amino acids. CDR1 is KGHSH, CDR2 LQKENI, per germline. The V and J ends lost 3 bases and 4 bases, in that order; junction bases with no gene match: 2. Written as DNA, the CDR3 is TGTGCCAGCTCACCGAGGGACAGGGGCTATGGCTACACCTTC. As protein: CASSPRDRGYGYTF.

V usage is TRBV19 and J usage is TRBJ2-3; 9 bases map to TRBD2. The CDR3 is 16 residues long. With 1 base clipped from V and 4 bases from J, the junction kept 6 bases outside the gene matches. Germline CDR1 is LNHDA and CDR2 is SQIVND (reference sequence). The chain's CDR3 is CASSIAAVAGADTQYF. The CDR3 nucleotides are TGTGCCAGTAGTATAGCGGCGGTAGCGGGAGCAGATACGCAGTATTTT.

The chain combines TRBV15 with TRBJ1-4; no clear D gene. The germline gives CDR1 LNHNV, CDR2 YYDKDF (reference sequence). The CDR3 contains 14 residues. Deletions cut 0 bases from V and 9 bases from J, with 11 bases between. DNA for the CDR3: TGTGCCACCAGCAGAGAAAGGGATCCCAAAAAACTGTTTTTT. Encoded protein: CATSRERDPKKLFF.

The chain uses TRBV7-2 and TRBJ2-5; 8 nucleotides line up with TRBD2. V lost 4 bases and J lost 2; bases outside the gene matches: 3. This CDR3 spans 14 amino acids. Per germline, CDR1 SGHTA and CDR2 FQGNSA. CDR3 residues: CASSSTSGQETQYF. CDR3 nucleotide sequence: TGTGCCAGCAGCTCCACTAGCGGACAAGAGACCCAGTACTTC.

The chain combines TRBV5-1 with TRBJ2-7; possibly TRBD2 for D (5 bases). The CDR3 length is 14 residues. V lost 4 bases and J 0 bases, leaving 11 bases between the germline ends. Germline CDR1 and CDR2: SGHRS and YFSETQ. This chain's CDR3 is CASSNRDYSYEQYF. The CDR3 coding sequence is TGCGCCAGCAGCAATCGGGATTACTCCTACGAGCAGTACTTC.

The genes are TRBV7-9 and TRBJ2-3, with 13 positions matching TRBD2. V shed 5 bases and J 6 bases; nucleotides not matched to a gene: 5. The CDR3 extends over 15 amino acids. CDR1 is SEHNR, CDR2 FQNEAQ, per germline (reference sequence). CDR3 in DNA: TGTGCCAGCAGCAGACTAGCGGGAGGAGGCGATACGCAGTATTTT. It yields the protein CASSRLAGGGDTQYF.

This chain connects TRBV10-3 to TRBJ2-7; D is perhaps TRBD2 (6 bases). This CDR3 region has 12 residues. V lost 4 bases, J lost 2 bases, and 6 bases lay in between. Germline values: CDR1 ENHRY, CDR2 SYGVKD. The CDR3 bases are TGTGCCATCAGTGCGGGGGCCTACGAGCAGTACTTC. Residues: CAISAGAYEQYF.

In DNA, the CDR3 is TGCAGCGTTCTGGAAGCGGTTTACAATGAGCAGTTCTTC. Residues: CSVLEAVYNEQFF. V is TRBV29-1 and J is TRBJ2-1, with a possible D match to TRBD2 (5 bases). Trimming stripped 5 bases from V and 4 bases from J, with 12 bases between. This CDR3 contains 13 residues. The germline V gene has CDR1 SQVTM and CDR2 ANQGSEA.

The V gene is TRBV7-2, the J gene TRBJ1-4; D might be TRBD1 (5 bases). The CDR3 covers 16 residues. Germline-derived CDR1 and CDR2 are SGHTA and FQGNSA. V lost 5 bases and J 8 bases, leaving 21 bases between the germline ends. The CDR3 sequence: CASSQPLGQGEEKLFF. As DNA, the CDR3 is TGTGCCAGCAGCCAGCCCCTGGGGCAGGGCGAGGAAAAACTGTTTTTT.

V and J are TRBV14 and TRBJ2-1; TRBD1 matches at 8 bases. The CDR3 covers 16 residues. In germline, CDR1 is SGHDN, CDR2 FVKESK. V lost 9 bases to trimming and J lost 9 bases; unmatched junction nucleotides: 19. CDR3 sequence reads: CASSRARGLRNSEQFF. As DNA, the CDR3 is TGTGCCAGTTCCAGGGCCAGGGGGCTACGCAATAGTGAGCAGTTCTTC.

The chain recombines TRBV9 with TRBJ1-4, with D uncertain. Germline assignment: CDR1 SGDLS and CDR2 YYNGEE. V was cut by 0 bases and J by 6 bases, with 12 bases left in between. The CDR3 contains 15 residues. The CDR3 DNA reads as TGTGCCAGCAGCGTAGTTGGAGGGTTGGATGAAAAACTGTTTTTT. It is translated as CASSVVGGLDEKLFF.

This clone was recorded once. Within the sample, other DNA sequences also encode this same CDR3. This chain links TRBV14 with TRBJ1-2; D might be TRBD1 (5 bases). Germline CDR1 and CDR2: SGHDN and FVKESK. V was pared by 1 base and J by 4 bases, with 7 bases between. The CDR3 length is 13 residues. This CDR3 reads CASSQGQSYGYTF. CDR3 coding DNA: TGTGCCAGCAGCCAAGGACAGTCCTATGGCTACACCTTC.

The chain joins TRBV27 to TRBJ2-7; D not resolved. The CDR3 length is 13 residues. With 4 bases removed from V and 6 bases from J, the gap between germline ends came to 13 bases. CDR1 MNHEY and CDR2 SMNVEV come from the germline V gene (reference sequence). In DNA form, the CDR3 reads TGTGCCAGCAGTTCTCTCTGGTGGTCCGAGCAGTACTTC. Translating gives CASSSLWWSEQYF.

Concerning this clone itself: This sequence is one base from a far larger clone and is likely a read error. The DNA is left out, because the CDR3 cannot be placed on it with certainty; the CDR3 is given as TCRdb lists it. This chain connects TRBV15 to TRBJ2-3; the table's D gene call, TRBD2, was not cross checked with the DNA. The CDR3 length equals 15 residues, ends included. CDR1 is LNHNV and CDR2 is YYDKDF in the germline V gene (reference sequence). The CDR3 reads CATSGVAGGSDTRYF.

The gene calls are TRBV5-4 and TRBJ1-4; a weak D match, TRBD1 (5 bases). CDR3 length: 13 amino acids. V lost 1 base, J lost 11 bases, and 12 bases lay in between. Looked up from germline, CDR1 is SGHNT and CDR2 is YYREEE (reference sequence). This CDR3 reads CASSLLGGGKLFF. The CDR3 region has the DNA TGTGCCAGCAGCTTGTTGGGTGGGGGTAAACTGTTTTTT.